Listed below are T cell receptor beta chains from one sample, sequenced in a study of OX40 agonist ivuxolimab in advanced cancers. The table came from immunoSEQ multiplex PCR; TCRdb's copy has only in-frame clones and leaves some out. Among about 58,000 clones listed, roughly 80% were seen once. Sequenced material: CD4+ or CD8+ T cells sorted from blood, taken in a trial of the OX40 agonist ivuxolimab. All receptors come from an adult with an advanced solid tumor such as melanoma, head and neck, liver or kidney cancer. The CDR3 runs from the conserved cysteine through the conserved F or W. The D gene is left open where the match is weak. The size entry is marked missing in some rows and otherwise reads once, few, many or a size class.

v_call	j_call	d_call	clone_size	cdr3_nt	cdr3_aa
TRBV11-3	TRBJ1-2	-	-	TGTGCCAGCAGCTTAGGTAGGGATGGCTATGGCTACACCTTC	CASSLGRDGYGYTF
TRBV7-9	TRBJ1-1	-	-	TGTGCCAGCAGCCCCGGGGGCGGAAAGAACACTGAAGCTTTCTTT	CASSPGGGKNTEAFF
TRBV6-1	TRBJ2-7	-	-	TGTGCCAGCAGGAGGGACACCTTCTACGAGCAGTACTTC	CASRRDTFYEQYF
TRBV20-1	TRBJ1-4	-	-	TGCAGTGCTGTTGGGGCGAGGCAACTGTTTTTT	CSAVGARQLFF
TRBV18	TRBJ1-1	TRBD1	-	TGTGCCTCCTCCGGGACAGAGAACACTGAAGCTTTCTTT	CASSGTENTEAFF
TRBV6-1	TRBJ2-7	-	-	TGTGCCACCACTTGGCAGACGACATCCTACGAGCAGTACTTC	CATTWQTTSYEQYF
TRBV2	TRBJ2-1	TRBD1	-	TGTGCCAGCACCGGCCAGGGGGAAGGGGGTGAGCAGTTCTTC	CASTGQGEGGEQFF
TRBV5-1	TRBJ2-7	-	-	TGCGCCAGCAGTTATGGAGACAGCTCCTACGAGCAGTACTTC	CASSYGDSSYEQYF
TRBV18	TRBJ1-6	-	-	TGTGCCAGCTCCGCTGGCCCCATGAGTAATTCACCCCTCCACTTT	CASSAGPMSNSPLHF
TRBV7-9	TRBJ2-7	-	-	TGTGCCAGCAGCCGCGGGGGCCTGAGCTCCTACGAGCAGTACTTC	CASSRGGLSSYEQYF
TRBV28	TRBJ1-2	-	-	TGTGCCAGCAGTGCAAGTGACTATGGCTACACCTTC	CASSASDYGYTF
TRBV19	TRBJ1-1	TRBD1	-	TGTGCCAGTAGCGAACAGGGGAGGGGGAACACTGAAGCTTTCTTT	CASSEQGRGNTEAFF
TRBV29-1	TRBJ2-3	TRBD2	-	TGCACCATCCGCGGTAGCGGGGAGCTATATAGCACAGATACGCAGTATTTT	CTIRGSGELYSTDTQYF
TRBV7-3	TRBJ2-2	TRBD2	few	TGTGCCAGCAGCTACTTGACTAGCGGGGCCGGGGAGCTGTTTTTT	CASSYLTSGAGELFF
TRBV6-5	TRBJ2-5	-	-	TGTGCCAGCAGTCCGGTAGGAAGGGGGGAAGAGACCCAGTACTTC	CASSPVGRGEETQYF
TRBV27	TRBJ2-3	-	-	TGTGCCAGCAGTTTTAGGTCAGGGTGGAGCACAGATACGCAGTATTTT	CASSFRSGWSTDTQYF
TRBV18	TRBJ2-1	-	once	TGTGCCAGCTCACCAGCGGGACAAGGTGCTTATGAGCAGTTCTTC	CASSPAGQGAYEQFF
TRBV19	TRBJ2-2	-	-	TGTGCCAGTAGTCCCGCGGGACGGACCACCGGGGAGCTGTTTTTT	CASSPAGRTTGELFF
TRBV7-6	TRBJ2-3	-	few	TGTGCCACCAGCTTAGTGGGGGGCGCGGGTACGCAGTATTTT	CATSLVGGAGTQYF
TRBV7-8	TRBJ1-2	-	-	TGTGCCAGCAGCTACCAACCCAGGGGTAAAAGCTATGGCTACACCTTC	CASSYQPRGKSYGYTF
TRBV6-5	TRBJ1-5	-	-	TGTGCCAGCAGTTACTCCAGCAATAACAATCAGCCCCAGCATTTT	CASSYSSNNNQPQHF
TRBV9	TRBJ2-7	TRBD2	-	TGTGCCAGCAGCGCATCTAGCGGGGGGCCCTACGAGCAGTACTTC	CASSASSGGPYEQYF
TRBV25-1	TRBJ2-1	TRBD2	-	TGTGCCAGCAGTACCCGACTAGCGGGGAATGAGCAGTTCTTC	CASSTRLAGNEQFF
TRBV9	TRBJ2-5	-	-	TGTGCCAGCAGCACCGCAGGACCGTCGACCCGGCAAGAGACCCAGTACTTC	CASSTAGPSTRQETQYF
TRBV15	TRBJ1-4	TRBD1	-	TGTGCCACCAGCCGACCTCAGACAGGGGGGAATGAAAAACTGTTTTTT	CATSRPQTGGNEKLFF
TRBV11-2	TRBJ1-5	-	few	TGTGCCAGCAGCAGGTCGCCCCTGGGCAATCAGCCCCAGCATTTT	CASSRSPLGNQPQHF
TRBV2	TRBJ2-7	-	-	TGTGCCAGCAGTGAACCCAACTCCTACGAGCAGTACTTC	CASSEPNSYEQYF
TRBV7-2	TRBJ1-5	TRBD1	-	TGTGCCAGCAGCTTTGGACAGGGGATTAATCAGCCCCAGCATTTT	CASSFGQGINQPQHF
TRBV27	TRBJ2-5	-	-	TGTGCCAGCAGTTTACAGGGGGGCTCAGAGACCCAGTACTTC	CASSLQGGSETQYF
TRBV30	TRBJ1-2	TRBD1	few	TGTGCCTGGAGAGCTCGGGACAGGGACGGGTATGGCTACACCTTC	CAWRARDRDGYGYTF
TRBV10-3	TRBJ2-2	-	few	TGTGCCATCACAGGAACCGCGAACACCGGGGAGCTGTTTTTT	CAITGTANTGELFF
TRBV29-1	TRBJ2-3	TRBD1	-	TGCAGCACCGGGACAGGGGGCATAGATACGCAGTATTTT	CSTGTGGIDTQYF
TRBV5-1	TRBJ2-1	-	once	TGCGCCAGCAGCTTGGGGGAGAGCTCCTACAATGAGCAGTTCTTC	CASSLGESSYNEQFF
TRBV9	TRBJ1-6	-	-	TGTGCCAGCAGCGCGGGGAGTTCACCCCTCCACTTT	CASSAGSSPLHF
TRBV21-1	TRBJ1-2	-	once	TGTGCCAGCATCTGGGTTTCCCGGTTCTATGGCTACACCTTC	CASIWVSRFYGYTF
TRBV4-3	TRBJ2-1	-	-	TGCGCCAGCAGCCAAGGTACCTACAATGAGCAGTTCTTC	CASSQGTYNEQFF
TRBV18	TRBJ1-1	-	-	TGTGCCAGCTCACCGGTCCTCATACTGGAGAACACTGAAGCTTTCTTT	CASSPVLILENTEAFF
TRBV6-1	TRBJ2-7	-	-	TGTGCCACTCACTCGGGATCGGGGACCGCCTACGAGCAGTACTTC	CATHSGSGTAYEQYF
TRBV7-9	TRBJ2-1	-	-	TGTGCCAGCAGCTTAGCAGGGGCCATTGAGCAGTTCTTC	CASSLAGAIEQFF
TRBV19	TRBJ2-1	-	-	TGTGCCAGTAGTAGGTGGAAGTACAATGAGCAGTTCTTC	CASSRWKYNEQFF
TRBV11-2	TRBJ1-1	TRBD1	-	TGTGCCAGCAGCTCGCTCCGGGACAGGGCCTTGAACACTGAAGCTTTCTTT	CASSSLRDRALNTEAFF
TRBV6-6	TRBJ1-4	-	-	TGTGCCAGCAACGACGGTGCAACTAATGAAAAACTGTTTTTT	CASNDGATNEKLFF
TRBV6-5	TRBJ1-1	-	-	TGTGCCAGCAGTTACACCGATATTTCCACTGAAGCTTTCTTT	CASSYTDISTEAFF
TRBV6-5	TRBJ2-3	-	-	TGTGCCAGCAGTCAACAAGCCATGGTCGGCAATACGCAGTATTTT	CASSQQAMVGNTQYF
TRBV6-5	TRBJ2-7	TRBD2	-	TGTGCCAGCACCTCCAGACGGGAGGTTGGAGAGCAGTACTTC	CASTSRREVGEQYF
TRBV18	TRBJ2-7	TRBD1	once	TGTGCCAGCTCACCGGGACAGGGTGGCGAGCAGTACTTC	CASSPGQGGEQYF
TRBV9	TRBJ2-2	-	-	TGTGCCAGCAGCCCACTCGGGCAGGCAGGCGGGGAGCTGTTTTTT	CASSPLGQAGGELFF
TRBV5-8	TRBJ1-3	-	-	TGTGCCAGCAGCTTCTCTGGAAACACCATATATTTT	CASSFSGNTIYF
TRBV4-1	TRBJ2-2	-	-	TGCGCCAGCAGCCTGGGCAGGGACACCGGGGAGCTGTTTTTT	CASSLGRDTGELFF
TRBV2	TRBJ2-6	-	few	TGTGCCAGCAACACAATCACAGTCTCTGGGGCCAACGTCCTGACTTTC	CASNTITVSGANVLTF
TRBV6-4	TRBJ2-3	-	-	TGTGCCAGCAGTGACTCGAGGACTGGTACGCAGTATTTT	CASSDSRTGTQYF
TRBV14	TRBJ2-7	-	-	TGTGCCAGCAGCCAAGAAGGGCGGGTTGCCGAGCAGTACTTC	CASSQEGRVAEQYF
TRBV28	TRBJ1-2	TRBD1	few	TGTGCCAGCAGTGGGACAGTCTATGGCTACACCTTC	CASSGTVYGYTF
TRBV6-4	TRBJ2-1	-	few	TGTGCCAGCAGTCCCCTCTGGGGGGCCTACAATGAGCAGTTCTTC	CASSPLWGAYNEQFF
TRBV7-8	TRBJ2-3	-	-	TGTGCCAGCAGCTTTAGCGCAGATACGCAGTATTTT	CASSFSADTQYF